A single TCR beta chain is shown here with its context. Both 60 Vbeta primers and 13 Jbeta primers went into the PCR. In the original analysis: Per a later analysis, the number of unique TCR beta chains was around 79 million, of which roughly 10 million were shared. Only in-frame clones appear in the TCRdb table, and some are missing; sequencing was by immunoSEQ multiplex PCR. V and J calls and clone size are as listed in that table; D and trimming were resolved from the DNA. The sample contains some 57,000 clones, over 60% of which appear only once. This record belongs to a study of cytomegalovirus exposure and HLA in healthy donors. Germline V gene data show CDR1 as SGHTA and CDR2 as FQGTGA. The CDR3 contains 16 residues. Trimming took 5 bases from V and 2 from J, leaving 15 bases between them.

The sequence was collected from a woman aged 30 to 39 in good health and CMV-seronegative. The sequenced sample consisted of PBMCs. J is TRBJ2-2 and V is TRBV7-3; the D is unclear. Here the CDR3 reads CASSPREVGNTGELFF. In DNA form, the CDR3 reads TGTGCCAGCAGCCCCCGAGAGGTTGGAAACACCGGGGAGCTGTTTTTT.